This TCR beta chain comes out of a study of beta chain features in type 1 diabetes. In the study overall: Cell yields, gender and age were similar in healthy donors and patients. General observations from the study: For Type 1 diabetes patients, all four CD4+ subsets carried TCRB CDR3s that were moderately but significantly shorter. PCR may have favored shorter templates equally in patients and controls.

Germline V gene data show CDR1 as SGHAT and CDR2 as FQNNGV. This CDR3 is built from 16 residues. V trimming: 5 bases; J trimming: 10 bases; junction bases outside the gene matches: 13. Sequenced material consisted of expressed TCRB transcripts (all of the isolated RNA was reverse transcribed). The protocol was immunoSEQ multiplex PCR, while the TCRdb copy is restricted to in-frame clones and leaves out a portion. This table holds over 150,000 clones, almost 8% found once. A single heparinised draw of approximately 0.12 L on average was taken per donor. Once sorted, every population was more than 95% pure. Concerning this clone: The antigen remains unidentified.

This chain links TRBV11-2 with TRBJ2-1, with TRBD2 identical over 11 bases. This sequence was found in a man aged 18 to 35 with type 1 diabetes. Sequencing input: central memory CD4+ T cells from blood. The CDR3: CASSRLLAGGPLEQFF. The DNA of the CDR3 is TGTGCCAGCAGCCGGCTATTAGCGGGAGGGCCGTTGGAGCAGTTCTTC.